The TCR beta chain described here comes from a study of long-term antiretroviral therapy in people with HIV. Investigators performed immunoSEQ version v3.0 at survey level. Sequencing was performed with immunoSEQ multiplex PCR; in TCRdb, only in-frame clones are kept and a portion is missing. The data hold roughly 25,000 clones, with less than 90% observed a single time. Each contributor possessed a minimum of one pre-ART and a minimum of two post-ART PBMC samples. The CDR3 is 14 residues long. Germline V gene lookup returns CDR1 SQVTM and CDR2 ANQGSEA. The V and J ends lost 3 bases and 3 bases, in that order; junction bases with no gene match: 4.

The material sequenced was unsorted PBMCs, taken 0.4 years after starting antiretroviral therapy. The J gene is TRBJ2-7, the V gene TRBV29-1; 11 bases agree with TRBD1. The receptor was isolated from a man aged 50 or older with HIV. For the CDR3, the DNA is TGCAGCGTTGACCCCGGGACAGGGGGCTACGAGCAGTACTTC. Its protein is CSVDPGTGGYEQYF.